The source of this T cell receptor beta chain is a study of cytomegalovirus exposure and HLA in healthy donors. Profiled with immunoSEQ multiplex PCR; TCRdb holds only in-frame clones, not every one. The data contain about 76,000 clones, 85% to 95% of them singletons. Germline-derived CDR1 and CDR2 are MDHEN and SYDVKM. Trimming at V came to 6 bases and at J to 2 bases, leaving 10 bases not matched to a gene. This CDR3 is 16 amino acids long. The origin of this receptor is a man between 18 and 29 years old in good health and CMV-seropositive. Sequencing input: PBMCs. The chain has TRBV28 and TRBJ2-1, with 7 bases lining up with TRBD2. For the CDR3, the DNA is TGTGCCAGCAGGATTTCTAGCGGAGAGACCTACAATGAGCAGTTCTTC. Protein product: CASRISSGETYNEQFF.